The T cell receptor beta chain under discussion was sequenced for a study of graft-versus-host responses after intestinal transplantation. The overall study: As for transplant type, recipients had multivisceral, liver-intestinal, or isolated intestinal grafts.

Only in-frame clones appear in the TCRdb table, and some are missing; sequencing was by immunoSEQ multiplex PCR. The table shows some 40,000 clones, with 85% to 95% occurring only once. The germline V gene has CDR1 MDHEN and CDR2 SYDVKM. The CDR3 spans 13 residues. V was cut by 1 base and J by 10 bases, with 11 bases left in between. Here the sequenced sample was PBMCs, taken 700 to 850 days after intestinal transplantation. This chain connects TRBV28 to TRBJ2-1, with D possibly TRBD1 on 6 matching bases. The origin of this receptor is a human patient who received an intestinal transplant, so some T cells may come from the graft donor. In DNA form, the CDR3 reads TGTGCCAGCAGTTTATTAGGGGGTGGAGAGCAGTTCTTC. Amino acid sequence: CASSLLGGGEQFF.